The next 18 T cell receptor beta chains were all read from a single sample in a study of molecular identifiers for immune sequencing clone quantification. MiXCR, run by TCRdb on the PCR reads, gives a single entry per CDR3 protein. This sample has under 650,000 distinct CDR3 sequences, with nearly 20% found just once. The specimen sequenced was naive CD8+ T cells from blood, with Jurkat cell RNA spiked in. This sample's subset: FACS-sorted CD8+CD4-CCR7+CD45RA+ naive T cells. Receptor source: a human donor in good health. Some libraries in this study had Jurkat cell RNA spiked in.

In its sample, this clonotype was seen a few times. The chain combines TRBV15 with TRBJ2-2; 8 bases map to TRBD1. CDR3 length: 14 amino acids. Germline loops: CDR1 LNHNV, CDR2 YYDKDF (reference sequence). V gave up 6 bases and J gave up 7 bases; unmatched junction bases: 7. In nucleotides, the CDR3 is TGTGCCACCAGACCAGGGGGCGCATACGGGGAGCTGTTTTTT. Its translation: CATRPGGAYGELFF.

This clonotype was detected many times. This CDR3 is CASSLAFRSTDTQYF. CDR3 coding DNA: TGTGCCAGCAGCTTGGCTTTCAGAAGCACAGATACGCAGTATTTT. The rearrangement uses TRBV5-8 and TRBJ2-3; D gene unclear. The CDR3 length is 15 residues. V gave up 0 bases and J gave up 0 bases, with 8 bases separating them. Germline V CDR1 and CDR2: SGHTS, YDEGEE.

The chain links TRBV27 to TRBJ2-5; 14 bases are a match to TRBD2. The germline V gene has CDR1 MNHEY and CDR2 SMNVEV (reference sequence). Germline trimming cut 3 bases from V and 4 bases from J; bases unmatched to any gene: 4. The CDR3 has 16 residues. The CDR3 protein is CASSFGTSGSRETQYF. Here the CDR3 DNA reads TGTGCCAGCAGTTTCGGGACTAGCGGGAGTCGAGAGACCCAGTACTTC.

The CDR3 loop reads CAWSVLQARGREQFF. The DNA for the CDR3 is TGTGCCTGGAGTGTACTCCAGGCCAGGGGTAGAGAGCAGTTCTTC. The chain carries TRBV30 and TRBJ2-1; D might be TRBD1 (6 bases). Trimming removed 0 bases at V and 10 bases at J, with 19 bases between. Germline-derived CDR1 and CDR2 are GTSNPN and SVGIG (reference sequence). CDR3 length equals 15 residues.

With regard to this clonotype: A much larger clone is a single base away; this may be a read error. This chain connects TRBV27 to TRBJ1-1; D unresolved. This CDR3 spans 13 amino acids. Germline V gene data show CDR1 as MNHEY and CDR2 as SMNVEV (reference sequence). This CDR3 is CASSSPGNTGAFF. Here the CDR3 DNA reads TGTGCCAGCAGTTCACCGGGAAACACTGGAGCTTTCTTT.

A remark on this clonotype: A read error is possible here, since a much larger clone lies one base away. Without the conserved terminal phenylalanine or tryptophan, this CDR3 likely stems from a read error. V usage is TRBV5-3 and J usage is TRBJ2-7; the match to TRBD2 covers 7 bases. Being an ORF, TRBV5-3 has a function that is uncertain. V trimming: 8 bases; J trimming: 4 bases; junction bases outside the gene matches: 6. This CDR3 contains 12 residues. In DNA, the CDR3 is TGTGCCAGCAGCGGGATGGAGTACGAGCAGTACTAC. This codes for CASSGMEYEQYY.

Ten or more counts support this clonotype. This chain uses TRBV7-9 with TRBJ2-5; D unresolved. The CDR3 contains 12 residues. Trimming left V 4 bases short and J 3 bases short, with 6 bases between. CDR1 is SEHNR and CDR2 is FQNEAQ in the germline V gene (reference sequence). The CDR3 DNA sequence: TGTGCCAGCAGCTGGCTAGAAGAGACCCAGTACTTC. Translated, it gives CASSWLEETQYF.

This chain uses TRBV4-3 with TRBJ2-7, with a possible D match to TRBD2 (5 bases). This CDR3 region has 15 residues. V was clipped by 0 bases and J by 2 bases, with 11 bases between them. Germline CDR1 LGHNA, CDR2 YSLEER. The CDR3 protein is CASSQEGIGAYEQYF. In DNA form, the CDR3 reads TGCGCCAGCAGCCAAGAGGGCATCGGGGCCTACGAGCAGTACTTC.

The rearrangement links TRBV18 to TRBJ1-2, with D perhaps matching TRBD1 (5 bases). Trimming pared 0 bases from V and 4 bases from J, leaving 9 bases between. CDR1 KGHSH and CDR2 LQKENI come from the germline V gene. This CDR3 spans 14 amino acids. CDR3 bases: TGTGCCAGCTCACCACCGGGGCAGAGCTATGGCTACACCTTC. This translates into CASSPPGQSYGYTF.

This clonotype has ten or more counts. This chain joins TRBV5-4 and TRBJ2-7; 9 bases match TRBD1. Germline trimming cut 4 bases from V and 7 bases from J; bases unmatched to any gene: 9. CDR3 length equals 14 residues. Germline CDR1 and CDR2: SGHNT and YYREEE (reference sequence). The CDR3 DNA reads as TGTGCCAGCAGCCCGGCAACAGGGGGCGGGGAGCAGTACTTC. This gives the protein CASSPATGGGEQYF.

This clonotype was seen at least ten times. The chain uses TRBV12-3 or TRBV12-4 and TRBJ2-7; TRBD1 is a possible D gene (6 bases). V lost 5 bases to trimming and J lost 0 bases, with 14 bases between them. The CDR3 is made up of 15 amino acids. The DNA of the CDR3 is TGTGCCAGCAGTACCCAGGACAGAGTCTCCTACGAGCAGTACTTC. Protein: CASSTQDRVSYEQYF.

This clonotype was seen only a few times. The CDR3 nucleotides read TGCGCCAGCAGTGAGTCACCCATGGGACAGTCAGAAGCTTTCTTT. This translates into CASSESPMGQSEAFF. The rearrangement links TRBV10-1 to TRBJ1-1; 7 bases align to TRBD1. The CDR3 totals 15 residues. The V and J ends lost 0 bases and 8 bases, in that order; junction bases with no gene match: 9. CDR1 WNHNN and CDR2 SYGVQD come from the germline V gene (reference sequence).

This clonotype was recorded at least ten times. The rearrangement joins TRBV6-5 to TRBJ1-4; D not certain. The V end was cut by 0 bases, the J end by 8 bases, with 7 bases between. The CDR3 spans 13 residues. Germline V gives CDR1 MNHEY, CDR2 SVGAGI. The CDR3 protein is CASSYSGLEKLFF. CDR3 in DNA: TGTGCCAGCAGTTACTCAGGGCTAGAAAAACTGTTTTTT.

This clonotype was seen ten or more times. This chain links TRBV5-8 with TRBJ2-7; D unclear. This CDR3 has 12 residues. The germline gives CDR1 SGHTS, CDR2 YDEGEE. Trimming stripped 0 bases from V and 7 bases from J, with 8 bases between. For the CDR3, the DNA is TGTGCCAGCAGCTTGGGTCGGCCTGAGCAGTACTTC. Its translation is CASSLGRPEQYF. The variable domain in full, completed from reference TRBV5-8 and TRBJ2-7, reads EAGVTQSPTHLIKTRGQQATLRCSPISGHTSVYWYQQALGLGLQFLLWYDEGEERNRGNFPPRFSGRQFPNYSSELNVNALELEDSALYLCASSLGRPEQYFGPGTRLTVT.

This clonotype was recorded at least ten times. V gene TRBV5-1 combines with J gene TRBJ1-2, with 8 bases fitting TRBD1. This CDR3 spans 15 amino acids. Per the germline V gene, CDR1 is SGHRS and CDR2 is YFSETQ. Trimming at V came to 4 bases and at J to 2 bases, leaving 7 bases not matched to a gene. CDR3 DNA: TGCGCCAGCAGCCGAGGACAGGGATTGAACTATGGCTACACCTTC. The encoded protein is CASSRGQGLNYGYTF.

This clonotype was seen only a few times. The CDR3 coding sequence is TGCGCCAGCAGCCAAGCCCAAGGGGACGAGCAGTACTTC. Translated: CASSQAQGDEQYF. J is TRBJ2-7 and V is TRBV4-1, with D possibly being TRBD1 (5 bases). This CDR3 has 13 amino acids. Trimming took 1 base from V and 5 from J, leaving 9 bases between them. Germline V lookup: CDR1 MGHRA, CDR2 YSYEKL.

This clonotype was observed a handful of times. The chain couples TRBV7-9 to TRBJ2-1; 12 positions match TRBD2. This CDR3 region has 16 residues. V was pared by 5 bases and J by 4 bases, with 6 bases of the junction left unmatched. The germline V gene encodes CDR1 SEHNR and CDR2 FQNEAQ (reference sequence). CDR3 in DNA: TGTGCCAGCAGCCCCCGGACTAGCGGGGCGTACAATGAGCAGTTCTTC. It yields the protein CASSPRTSGAYNEQFF.

Ten or more counts support this clonotype. V gene TRBV7-6 combines with J gene TRBJ2-7, with 9 bases lining up with TRBD1. The V gene end was trimmed by 2 bases and the J gene end by 7 bases; junction bases not matched to a gene: 18. The CDR3 totals 18 residues. CDR1 SGHVS and CDR2 FNYEAQ come from the germline V gene. The CDR3 bases are TGTGCCAGCAGCTTACAGATGGCAAGCCGGGACAGGGTGGGGGAGCAGTACTTC. It encodes CASSLQMASRDRVGEQYF.